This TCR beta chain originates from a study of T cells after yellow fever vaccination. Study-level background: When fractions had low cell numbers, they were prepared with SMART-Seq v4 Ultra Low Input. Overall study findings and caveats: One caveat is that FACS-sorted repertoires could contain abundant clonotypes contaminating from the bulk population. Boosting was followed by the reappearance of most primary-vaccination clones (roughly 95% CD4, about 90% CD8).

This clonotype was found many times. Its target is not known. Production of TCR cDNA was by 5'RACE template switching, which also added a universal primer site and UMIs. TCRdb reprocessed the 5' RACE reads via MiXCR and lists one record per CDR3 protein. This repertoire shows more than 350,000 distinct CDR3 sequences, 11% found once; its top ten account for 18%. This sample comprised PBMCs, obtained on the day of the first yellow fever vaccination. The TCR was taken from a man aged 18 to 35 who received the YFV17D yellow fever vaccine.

The CDR3 sequence is CASSQETATNYGYTF. Written as DNA, the CDR3 is TGCGCCAGCAGCCAAGAAACGGCCACTAACTATGGCTACACCTTC. The chain joins TRBV4-3 to TRBJ1-2, with no clear D. V was clipped by 0 bases and J by 0 bases, with 8 bases between them. This CDR3 has 15 residues. Looked up from germline, CDR1 is LGHNA and CDR2 is YSLEER.